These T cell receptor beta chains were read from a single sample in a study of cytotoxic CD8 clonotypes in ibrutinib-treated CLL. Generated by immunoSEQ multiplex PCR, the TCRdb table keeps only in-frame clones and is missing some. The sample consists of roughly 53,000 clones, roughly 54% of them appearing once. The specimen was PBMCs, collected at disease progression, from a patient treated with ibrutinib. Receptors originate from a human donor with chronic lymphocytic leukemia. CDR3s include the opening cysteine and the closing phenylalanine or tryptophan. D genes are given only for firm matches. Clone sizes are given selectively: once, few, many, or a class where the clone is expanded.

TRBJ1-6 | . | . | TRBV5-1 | CASSLSGNSPLHF | TGCGCCAGCAGCTTGAGCGGAAATTCACCCCTCCACTTT
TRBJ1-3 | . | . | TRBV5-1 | CASSLVDPGSGNTIYF | TGCGCCAGCAGCTTGGTGGATCCTGGCTCTGGAAACACCATATATTTT
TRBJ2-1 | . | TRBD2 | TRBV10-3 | CAISGGLAGSNEQFF | TGTGCCATCAGTGGGGGACTAGCGGGGTCCAATGAGCAGTTCTTC
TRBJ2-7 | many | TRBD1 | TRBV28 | CASRMDRASSYEQYF | TGTGCCAGCAGGATGGACAGGGCGAGCTCCTACGAGCAGTACTTC
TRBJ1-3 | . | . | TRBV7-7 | CASSLAAGAGNTIYF | TGTGCCAGCAGCTTAGCGGCCGGGGCTGGAAACACCATATATTTT
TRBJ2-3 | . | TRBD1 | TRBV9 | CASSVERGPDTQYF | TGTGCCAGCAGCGTAGAAAGGGGGCCAGATACGCAGTATTTT
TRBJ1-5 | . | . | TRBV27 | CASKRGLNQPQHF | TGTGCCAGCAAACGGGGGCTGAATCAGCCCCAGCATTTT
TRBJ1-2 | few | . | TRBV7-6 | CASSSVIQDGYTF | TGTGCCAGCAGCTCTGTTATCCAGGATGGCTACACCTTC
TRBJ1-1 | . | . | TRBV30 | CAWSPGNTEAFF | TGTGCCTGGAGCCCAGGGAACACTGAAGCTTTCTTT
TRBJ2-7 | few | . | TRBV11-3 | CASSLNSGTSYEQYF | TGTGCCAGCAGCCTAAACTCCGGGACCTCCTACGAGCAGTACTTC
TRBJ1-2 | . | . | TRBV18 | CASGSDYGYTF | TGTGCCTCGGGATCGGACTATGGCTACACCTTC
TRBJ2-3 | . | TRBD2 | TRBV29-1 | CSVASGTRTDTQYF | TGCAGCGTTGCTAGCGGGACCCGCACAGATACGCAGTATTTT
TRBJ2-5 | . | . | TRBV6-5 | CASSYQTRHQETQYF | TGTGCCAGCAGTTACCAAACTAGACACCAAGAGACCCAGTACTTC
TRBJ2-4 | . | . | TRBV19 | CASSIFGENIQYF | TGTGCCAGTAGTATATTTGGGGAAAACATTCAGTACTTC
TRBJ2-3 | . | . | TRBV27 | CASSFERAGGTDTQYF | TGTGCCAGCAGTTTTGAGAGGGCAGGGGGCACAGATACGCAGTATTTT